These T cell receptor beta chains were read from a single sample in a study of T cell clusters in autoimmune cytopenias. Each CDR3 protein gets one entry in TCRdb, which reprocessed the multiplex PCR reads and gives no DNA. The specimen's table records roughly 1,200 distinct CDR3 sequences. Sequencing was carried out using peripheral blood. The receptors were sampled from a human donor with an autoimmune cytopenia or autoimmune hepatitis (not recorded which). The CDR3 runs from the conserved cysteine through the conserved F or W. Fields, in order: clone size, V gene, J gene, CDR3 protein. Size tells how often a clone was seen (once, few, many) or the class of an expanded clone, and some rows leave it out.

size: medium-sized; V: TRBV5-6; J: TRBJ1-5; CDR3: CASSLRRADTSNQPQHF
size: large; V: TRBV2; J: TRBJ1-5; CDR3: CASRDGTGGYQPQHF
size: medium-sized; V: TRBV10-3; J: TRBJ2-3; CDR3: CAISLDTSSTDTQYF
size: NA; V: TRBV5-1; J: TRBJ1-1; CDR3: CASSLDRMNTEAFF
size: medium-sized; V: TRBV19; J: TRBJ1-2; CDR3: CASSDQGTLGYTF
size: NA; V: TRBV6-6; J: TRBJ2-1; CDR3: CASSLEGSGGYNEQFF
size: NA; V: TRBV5-1; J: TRBJ2-1; CDR3: CASSWDGSSRSSYNEQFF
size: NA; V: TRBV7-2; J: TRBJ2-1; CDR3: CASSSYLAASYNEQFF
size: large; V: TRBV6-5; J: TRBJ2-7; CDR3: CASSTGTYSEQYF
size: medium-sized; V: TRBV5-6; J: TRBJ2-7; CDR3: CASSQTVPSSYEQYF
size: NA; V: TRBV2; J: TRBJ1-1; CDR3: CASSDLTGLPGGTEAFF
size: medium-sized; V: TRBV12-3/TRBV12-4; J: TRBJ2-1; CDR3: CASRRDSNNEQFF
size: medium-sized; V: TRBV5-5; J: TRBJ1-1; CDR3: CASTFKGITGNTEAFF
size: NA; V: TRBV12-3/TRBV12-4; J: TRBJ1-2; CDR3: CASNLRGANYGYTF
size: NA; V: TRBV20-1; J: TRBJ1-4; CDR3: CSARDSGTRLNEKLFF
size: medium-sized; V: TRBV6-2/TRBV6-3; J: TRBJ1-2; CDR3: CASSPDRVGYTF
size: NA; V: TRBV5-1; J: TRBJ1-2; CDR3: CASSLKNDGYTF